This T cell receptor beta chain was sequenced for a study of CD8+ T cells in alopecia areata (dated by TCRdb to the late 2010s). A note on the overall study: The treated patients took part in an open-label pilot trial in which moderate-to-severe alopecia areata was treated with oral tofacitinib at 5 to 10 mg twice daily. For the treated patients, the SALT score, which quantifies what percentage of scalp surface area is affected, served as the measure of disease severity. The RNA source kit depended on sample type: the PAXgene miRNA kit for fixed scalp, the miRNeasy kit for PBMCs, and the RNeasy kit for mouse skin. Tofacitinib was administered for 6 to 18 months, and 6 months of follow-up off drug were then conducted to assess delayed response and recurrence. High-throughput TCRbeta sequencing was used to examine T cell clonal expansion in alopecia areata in both the C3H/HeJ mouse model and human patients. Scalp clonality was compared across normal scalp (n=4), patchy alopecia areata scalp (n=8), and alopecia totalis/universalis scalp (n=8). In humans, TCRbeta sequencing was performed on scalp tissue and on sorted CD4+ and CD8+ peripheral blood T cells from healthy controls and from patients with patchy or totalis/universalis alopecia areata. Amplification of TCRbeta CDR3 regions was done by immunoSEQ multiplex PCR using 35 Vbeta forward primers and 13 Jbeta reverse primers. Tofacitinib-treated patients had biopsies at baseline and at 4 and 24 weeks of treatment, with a later scalp biopsy in several patients.

What the study reported, not specific to this receptor: Resident alphabeta T cells in normal human skin are also sequenced, complicating scalp TCR repertoire analysis, unlike mouse skin dominated by gammadelta T cells. Compared with normal scalp, lesional scalp, particularly in alopecia totalis/universalis, had higher clonality and more expanded CD8+ clones, which suggests antigenic drive. With tofacitinib, both scalp clonality and the number of expanded CD8+ clones among the top 100 scalp clones went down significantly. Shared TCR sequences between patients were less evident than in mice, which may be partly attributable to HLA diversity in the patient population. During tofacitinib treatment, many expanded lesional clones stuck around in both scalp and blood, and this persistence may partly explain why relapse happens after treatment is stopped. Because the treated cohort was small and had only one nonresponder, larger studies are needed to examine links between baseline CD8+ expansion and response.

The CDR3 contains 14 residues, cysteine and phenylalanine counted. Only the CDR3 region is kept as DNA, spanning 42 bases read in frame from base 1. CDR1 and CDR2, looked up from the germline V gene, are MNHEY and SVGAGI. The junction shows trimming of 2 bases on V and 4 bases on J, plus 11 bases between the germline ends. Receptor libraries were prepared by the immunoSEQ multiplex PCR assay. To provide template for TCR sequencing, every sample had RNA extracted and reverse transcribed into cDNA. First-strand cDNA was synthesized using SuperScript III with a 2:1 mix of oligo-dT and random hexamers. A synthetic immune receptor repertoire was used to gauge amplification bias, and whatever bias remained was removed computationally. The authors' pipeline ran thus. Raw reads were preprocessed for error removal, and CDR3 was defined according to IMGT conventions as running from the conserved cysteine to phenylalanine. Clonality was calculated as 1 minus Shannon entropy normalized by log2 of the number of productive unique TCRs. CD4 or CD8 identity of scalp clones was inferred by cross-referencing scalp TCRbeta sequences with sorted blood CD4 and CD8 repertoires. TCRdb took this table from immuneACCESS and kept in-frame rearrangements with V and J called. Such tables lack part of the clones; where checked against another copy, unresolved V genes explain under half of the gap, and the rest is unexplained. V and J calls and clone size are as listed in that table; D and trimming were resolved from the DNA. The sample data list some 150,000 clones, and 75% to 85% of these were observed just once. In total, the top ten clones hold around 25% of the sample.

The sample's time point, from its label and the paper: more than 3 weeks on oral tofacitinib. What the treatment or condition label conveys for this sample: oral pan-JAK inhibitor, 5-10 mg twice daily. Peripheral blood and lesional scalp punch biopsies were obtained from patients with alopecia areata. PBMCs were isolated by density centrifugation and stained for CD3, CD4 and CD8, and CD4+ and CD8+ T cells were sorted on a FACSAria. With respect to this clone: Its antigen target is currently unknown. No qualities accompany the bases; no much larger clone lies one base away.

The chain was built from TRBV6-5 and TRBJ1-1, with a weak D call of TRBD1 (6 bases match). This clonotype originated in a human donor with alopecia areata. Sequences were derived from CD8+ T cells sorted from blood, sampled at week 4, from a patient treated with tofacitinib. The CDR3 protein is CASSYGQTGTEAFF. The nucleotides are TGTGCCAGCAGTTACGGACAGACAGGCACTGAAGCTTTCTTT.